These 24 T cell receptor beta chains were sequenced from one sample in a study of blood T cells in healthy people across ages. A J-beta primer mix and a sample-barcoded 5' primer were used in a second PCR of roughly 6 to 11 cycles. TCRdb redid the calling of the 5' RACE reads with MiXCR, one entry per CDR3 protein. This sample has 1,100,000 or so distinct CDR3 sequences, with 40% to 45% found just once. Input material: blood. The receptors were sampled from a woman aged 60-70 years in good health.

The CDR3 nucleotides are TGTGCCAGCAGTTTATTCACAGGGTCCGAGACCCAGTACTTC. Amino acids: CASSLFTGSETQYF. This chain joins TRBV27 and TRBJ2-5; a weak D match, TRBD1 (6 bases). From germline, CDR1 is MNHEY and CDR2 SMNVEV (reference sequence). This CDR3 is built from 14 residues. The V end was cut by 1 base, the J end by 5 bases, with 11 bases between.

This clonotype was seen more than once but under ten times. This may be a read error, as it is one base from a much larger clone. V usage is TRBV27 and J usage is TRBJ2-5, with TRBD2 matching over 13 bases. The germline gives CDR1 MNHEY, CDR2 SMNVEV (reference sequence). The trim removed 4 bases at V and 5 bases at J, leaving 1 base unmatched. CDR3 size: 14 residues. CDR3: CASSWTSGSETQYF. CDR3 nucleotide sequence: TGTGCCAGCAGTTGGACTAGCGGGAGTGAGACCCAGTACTTC.

The V gene is TRBV6-2 or TRBV6-3, the J gene TRBJ2-4; D might be TRBD2 (6 bases). The last part of the DNA fits TRBJ2-7 better; the J call may be wrong. The CDR3 has 14 residues. Germline loops: CDR1 MNHEY, CDR2 SVGEGT. DNA of the CDR3: TGTGCCAGCAGTTACCGGGAGCGTATGCACGAGCAGTACTTC. This sequence encodes CASSYRERMHEQYF.

A few counts support this clonotype. The V call is TRBV29-1, the J call TRBJ2-7; the D gene could be TRBD1 or TRBD2 (5 bases each). V lost 0 bases and J lost 1, with 19 bases in between. The germline CDR1 and CDR2 sequences are SQVTM and ANQGSEA. This CDR3 comprises 17 residues. The CDR3 reads CSVEDRGQSPGSYEQYF. The DNA of the CDR3 is TGCAGCGTTGAAGATCGAGGACAATCCCCGGGATCCTACGAGCAGTACTTC.

On this clonotype: A read error may account for a junction end that differs from germline. The rearrangement links TRBV29-1 to TRBJ2-1; D remains ambiguous. The CDR3 is made up of 10 amino acids. Germline V lookup: CDR1 SQVTM, CDR2 ANQGSEA. The CDR3 here is CSASYNGQFF. In nucleotides, the CDR3 is TGCAGCGCGTCTTACAATGGGCAGTTCTTC.

The genes are TRBV28 and TRBJ2-7; possibly TRBD1 or TRBD2 for D (5 bases each). The CDR3 is made up of 16 amino acids. V lost 2 bases and J 10 bases, leaving 24 bases between the germline ends. Germline-derived CDR1 and CDR2 are MDHEN and SYDVKM. This CDR3 is CASSLNVGTAQEIQYF. CDR3 sequence (DNA): TGTGCCAGCAGTTTAAACGTAGGGACGGCTCAAGAGATCCAGTACTTC.

This clonotype showed up just a few times. The CDR3 nucleotides read TGTGCCAGCAGACCCGGGACAACTACCTACGAGCAGTACTTC. This translates into CASRPGTTTYEQYF. This chain uses TRBV27 with TRBJ2-7, with a tentative D call TRBD1 (6 bases). The ends were cut back, 6 bases at V and 2 bases at J, with 14 bases in the middle. Germline assignment: CDR1 MNHEY and CDR2 SMNVEV (reference sequence). The CDR3 extends over 14 amino acids.

The V and J genes are TRBV20-1 and TRBJ2-3; 9 bases align to TRBD1. Germline V CDR1 and CDR2: DFQATT, SNEGSKA (reference sequence). This CDR3 spans 12 amino acids. CDR3 sequence (DNA): TGCAGGCCGACAGGGGGTACAGATACGCAGTATTTT. Protein: CRPTGGTDTQYF.

V is TRBV10-3 and J is TRBJ2-5; D possibly corresponds to TRBD1 (6 bases). CDR3 length equals 13 residues. Germline CDR1 ENHRY, CDR2 SYGVKD. Trimming took 4 bases from V and 5 from J, leaving 11 bases between them. The DNA of the CDR3 is TGTGCCATCAGTGGGACAGTCCTTGAGACCCAGTACTTC. Translation: CAISGTVLETQYF.

This clonotype was seen a single time. The V and J genes are TRBV7-3 and TRBJ1-1; perhaps TRBD1 as D (5 bases). V shed 8 bases and J shed 5 bases, with 18 bases lying between them. Germline-derived CDR1 and CDR2 are SGHTA and FQGTGA. The CDR3 is 14 amino acids. CDR3 loop: CASSSRGLVTEAFF. The CDR3 region has the DNA TGTGCCAGCTCTTCCCGGGGGTTGGTTACTGAAGCTTTCTTT.

The chain's CDR3 is CATSDNRVGYTF. CDR3 DNA sequence: TGTGCCACCAGTGATAATAGGGTTGGCTACACCTTC. The chain combines TRBV24-1 with TRBJ1-2; D uncertain. V was pared by 3 bases and J by 7 bases, with 8 bases between. CDR3 length equals 12 residues. Germline CDR1 is KGHDR and CDR2 is SFDVKD.

The chain combines TRBV10-2 with TRBJ2-3; 10 nucleotides agree with TRBD2. The V gene end was trimmed by 5 bases and the J gene end by 3 bases; junction bases not matched to a gene: 5. Germline CDR1 is WSHSY and CDR2 is SAAADI. This CDR3 comprises 15 residues. CDR3 nucleotide sequence: TGCGCCAGCAGTCATCCAGCGGGAGGGACAGATACGCAGTATTTT. Translating gives CASSHPAGGTDTQYF.

The genes are TRBV4-2 and TRBJ2-1, with a tentative D call TRBD1 (5 bases). The last part of the DNA fits TRBJ2-7 better; the J call may be wrong. The CDR3 runs to 17 residues. Germline V gene data show CDR1 as LGHNA and CDR2 as YNFKEQ. DNA of the CDR3: TGTGCCAGCAGCCAAGATACAGGTCTAGGAACATTCAATGAGCAGTACTTC. Its translation: CASSQDTGLGTFNEQYF.

In this sample, this clonotype turned up many times. The chain has TRBV10-3 and TRBJ1-2; 8 bases map to TRBD1. The CDR3 consists of 15 residues. The V gene's germline CDR1 is ENHRY and CDR2 SYGVKD. With V trimmed by 2 bases and J by 2 bases, 4 bases remained unmatched. CDR3 DNA: TGTGCCATCAGTGAGGGGACAGGCGACAACTATGGCTACACCTTC. As protein: CAISEGTGDNYGYTF.

This clonotype has a handful of counts. This chain uses TRBV12-3 or TRBV12-4 with TRBJ1-1; no clear D gene. The V end was cut by 3 bases, the J end by 0 bases, with 8 bases between. This CDR3 spans 14 amino acids. CDR3 sequence: CASSFLGLNTEAFF. For the CDR3, the DNA is TGTGCCAGCAGTTTCCTCGGATTGAACACTGAAGCTTTCTTT.

The chain links TRBV11-2 to TRBJ2-1, with D tentatively TRBD2 (5 bases). The CDR3 covers 17 residues. CDR1 is SGHAT, CDR2 FQNNGV, per germline. The V end lost 1 base, the J end lost 0 bases, and 13 bases lay between the germline ends. This CDR3 reads CASSLVGRGGSYNEQFF. The CDR3, as DNA: TGTGCCAGCAGCTTAGTTGGACGAGGAGGCTCCTACAATGAGCAGTTCTTC.

This clonotype was seen more than once but under ten times. The V and J genes are TRBV7-2 and TRBJ1-2; no definite D call. Germline V gene sequence: CDR1 SGHTA, CDR2 FQGNSA. The germline V and J ends were trimmed by 3 bases and 0 bases, with 2 bases remaining between them. The CDR3 extends over 12 amino acids. CDR3 in amino acids: CASSFTNYGYTF. CDR3 DNA: TGTGCCAGCAGCTTTACTAACTATGGCTACACCTTC.

This clonotype was seen more than once but under ten times. The J gene is TRBJ2-7, the V gene TRBV5-6; D remains unclear. The V end was cut by 5 bases, the J end by 0 bases, with 15 bases between. The CDR3 length is 15 residues. Germline assignment: CDR1 SGHDT and CDR2 YYEEEE. Here the CDR3 DNA reads TGTGCCAGCAGTTTCGTAGACCACAGCTCCTACGAGCAGTACTTC. It is translated as CASSFVDHSSYEQYF.

This clonotype came up a few times. The chain links TRBV6-5 to TRBJ2-7, with 11 nucleotides matching TRBD2. Trimming took 2 bases from V and 1 from J; bases not matched to a gene: 10. Per germline, CDR1 MNHEY and CDR2 SVGAGI. This CDR3 spans 18 amino acids. CDR3 nucleotide sequence: TGTGCCAGCAGTTACCATAGCGGGAGGGCCAAGAGTTCCTACGAGCAGTACTTC. It encodes CASSYHSGRAKSSYEQYF.

This chain uses TRBV10-2 with TRBJ2-4, with 7 bases identical to TRBD2. The J call is doubtful: the DNA matches TRBJ2-7 better. CDR3 size: 14 residues. In germline, CDR1 is WSHSY, CDR2 SAAADI. CDR3 in amino acids: CASSESPGGYEQYF. The CDR3 region has the DNA TGCGCCAGCAGTGAGTCCCCCGGGGGGTACGAGCAGTACTTC.

The chain recombines TRBV7-3 with TRBJ1-1, with D unresolved. There are 14 residues in the CDR3. Trimming removed 4 bases at V and 4 bases at J, with 13 bases between. Germline V gives CDR1 SGHTA, CDR2 FQGTGA. This CDR3 is CASSSQAGGTEAFF. The CDR3 DNA is TGTGCCAGCAGCTCGCAAGCAGGAGGCACTGAAGCTTTCTTT.

Only a few counts were recorded for this clonotype. The CDR3 is CASSSRPPEGYEQYF. CDR3 coding DNA: TGTGCCAGCAGTTCAAGACCCCCCGAGGGTTACGAGCAGTACTTC. The rearrangement links TRBV28 to TRBJ2-7; perhaps TRBD2 as D (5 bases). The CDR3 spans 15 residues. Trimming removed 4 bases from V and 4 bases from J, with 17 bases in between. Germline assignment: CDR1 MDHEN and CDR2 SYDVKM.

The table lists this clonotype with a few counts. V usage is TRBV30 and J usage is TRBJ2-3; possible D gene TRBD1, 6 bases. Between the trimmed V and J ends, which lost 3 bases and 5 bases, there was a span of 12 bases. This CDR3 region has 13 residues. CDR1 is GTSNPN and CDR2 is SVGIG in the germline V gene (reference sequence). The CDR3 spells CAWRPRTEDTQYF. The CDR3 coding sequence is TGTGCCTGGAGACCCAGGACAGAAGATACGCAGTATTTT. The whole variable domain, remainder taken from reference TRBV30 and TRBJ2-3, is SQTIHQWPATLVQPVGSPLSLECTVEGTSNPNLYWYRQAAGRGLQLLFYSVGIGQISSEVPQNLSASRPQDRQFILSSKKLLLSDSGFYLCAWRPRTEDTQYFGPGTRLTVL.

V gene TRBV4-2 combines with J gene TRBJ2-1, with a tentative D call TRBD2 (5 bases). V lost 3 bases and J lost 0, with 15 bases in between. The CDR3 extends over 17 amino acids. Looked up from germline, CDR1 is LGHNA and CDR2 is YNFKEQ. DNA of the CDR3: TGTGCCAGCAGCCACGACCTAGCAAAGAGCTCCTACAATGAGCAGTTCTTC. Its translation: CASSHDLAKSSYNEQFF.